The 27 T cell receptor beta chains in this list originate from one sample, sequenced in a study of pediatric ulcerative colitis. Some clones are missing from TCRdb's copy, which holds only in-frame ones; the method was immunoSEQ multiplex PCR. Of tens of thousands of clones listed, 86% are singletons. Sequencing input: blood. The receptors were sampled from a boy aged 5-17 years with severe ulcerative colitis.

The chain couples TRBV5-8 to TRBJ2-5; D is tentatively TRBD1 or TRBD2 (5 bases each). This CDR3 contains 17 residues. Germline V gene sequence: CDR1 SGHTS, CDR2 YDEGEE. V was pared by 3 bases and J by 4 bases, with 22 bases between. As DNA, the CDR3 is TGTGCCAGCAGCTGGGGCGATCTAAAGCGGCAGACAGAGACCCAGTACTTC. Its protein product is CASSWGDLKRQTETQYF.

The chain combines TRBV7-2 with TRBJ2-1; TRBD2 might be the D (6 bases). The CDR3 runs to 15 residues. V lost 5 bases and J 8 bases, leaving 19 bases between the germline ends. Germline CDR1 reads SGHTA; CDR2 reads FQGNSA. The CDR3 DNA reads as TGTGCCAGCAGCACCTTAGCGGACCTTGGGTATGAGCAGTTCTTC. This sequence encodes CASSTLADLGYEQFF.

The chain couples TRBV30 to TRBJ2-3; D remains ambiguous. CDR3 length equals 14 residues. V was clipped by 1 base and J by 8 bases, with 16 bases between them. Germline CDR1 is GTSNPN and CDR2 is SVGIG (reference sequence). The CDR3 spells CAWSGTDSGGTQYF. DNA for the CDR3: TGTGCCTGGAGTGGCACCGACTCCGGCGGTACGCAGTATTTT.

This chain connects TRBV18 to TRBJ2-7; D perhaps matches TRBD1 (5 bases). Germline loops: CDR1 KGHSH, CDR2 LQKENI. V was shortened by 3 bases and J by 6 bases, with 12 bases between the two germline ends. The CDR3 extends over 13 amino acids. CDR3 bases: TGTGCCAGCTCACCCTCCTCAGGGTCCGAGCAGTACTTC. Protein sequence: CASSPSSGSEQYF. The variable domain in full, with the rest retrieved from reference TRBV18 and TRBJ2-7, is NAGVMQNPRHLVRRRGQEARLRCSPMKGHSHVYWYRQLPEEGLKFMVYLQKENIIDESGMPKERFSAEFPKEGPSILRIQQVVRGDSAAYFCASSPSSGSEQYFGPGTRLTVT.

This chain uses TRBV11-1 with TRBJ1-1; D is unclear. Germline assignment: CDR1 SGHAT and CDR2 FQDESV (reference sequence). V lost 3 bases and J 6 bases, leaving 20 bases between the germline ends. This CDR3 has 16 residues. CDR3 region: CASSLVESWVGAEAFF. The CDR3 DNA reads as TGTGCCAGCAGCTTGGTAGAGTCGTGGGTAGGCGCTGAAGCTTTCTTT.

The rearrangement links TRBV6-4 to TRBJ1-1; D is possibly TRBD1 (6 bases). Trimming took 4 bases from V and 2 from J, leaving 17 bases between them. Germline loops: CDR1 MRHNA, CDR2 SNTAGT. This CDR3 is built from 16 residues. CDR3 region: CASSASGGAVNTEAFF. CDR3 nucleotides: TGTGCCAGCAGTGCCTCGGGGGGGGCCGTTAACACTGAAGCTTTCTTT.

The count of this clone is one. The rearrangement uses TRBV7-9 and TRBJ2-1; 8 bases are a match to TRBD2. Trimming removed 5 bases from V and 4 bases from J; junction bases left unmatched: 7. This CDR3 has 15 residues. The germline CDR1 and CDR2 sequences are SEHNR and FQNEAQ (reference sequence). This CDR3 reads CASSNTSGIYNEQFF. The DNA of the CDR3 is TGTGCCAGCAGCAACACTAGCGGTATTTACAATGAGCAGTTCTTC. Complete variable domain (other parts from reference TRBV7-9 and TRBJ2-1): DTGVSQNPRHKITKRGQNVTFRCDPISEHNRLYWYRQTLGQGPEFLTYFQNEAQLEKSRLLSDRFSAERPKGSFSTLEIQRTEQGDSAMYLCASSNTSGIYNEQFFGPGTRLTVL.

The chain links TRBV6-6 to TRBJ2-1; tentatively, D is TRBD2 (6 bases). CDR1 is MNHNY, CDR2 SVGAGI, per germline (reference sequence). CDR3 size: 16 residues. V dropped 5 bases and J dropped 5 bases, with 19 bases sitting between them. The CDR3 DNA reads TGTGCCAGCAGTCCTCAGCCGGGACTGGTAGACAATGAGCAGTTCTTC. It translates to CASSPQPGLVDNEQFF.

This chain links TRBV2 with TRBJ2-5; possible D gene TRBD1, 6 bases. The germline gives CDR1 SNHLY, CDR2 FYNNEI. The CDR3 sequence is 14 residues long. V lost 7 bases to trimming and J lost 5 bases, with 17 bases between them. DNA of the CDR3: TGTGCCAGCACCGGTCCAGGGGTCAGGGAGACCCAGTACTTC. Amino acid sequence: CASTGPGVRETQYF.

The chain has TRBV15 and TRBJ2-7; 10 bases fit TRBD2. With 5 bases clipped from V and 6 bases from J, the junction kept 7 bases outside the gene matches. The V gene's germline CDR1 is LNHNV and CDR2 YYDKDF (reference sequence). The CDR3 runs 14 residues. For the CDR3, the DNA is TGTGCCACCAGCGCAAGCGGGAGGGAGGTCGAGCAGTACTTC. It yields the protein CATSASGREVEQYF.

This clone showed up just once. The gene calls are TRBV25-1 and TRBJ2-2; D may be TRBD1 (6 bases). Germline V gene sequence: CDR1 MGHDK, CDR2 SYGVNS. This CDR3 comprises 16 residues. The V end lost 4 bases, the J end lost 6 bases, and 18 bases lay between the germline ends. The CDR3 loop reads CASSGPQGRTSGELFF. Written as DNA, the CDR3 is TGTGCCAGCAGTGGTCCGCAGGGGCGCACATCCGGGGAGCTGTTTTTT. Supplemented by reference TRBV25-1 and TRBJ2-2, the full variable domain reads EADIYQTPRYLVIGTGKKITLECSQTMGHDKMYWYQQDPGMELHLIHYSYGVNSTEKGDLSSESTVSRIRTEHFPLTLESARPSHTSQYLCASSGPQGRTSGELFFGEGSRLTVL.

This chain uses TRBV2 with TRBJ1-3, with D unresolved. The CDR3 extends over 10 amino acids. The V end was cut by 8 bases, the J end by 1 base, with 0 bases between. Looked up from germline, CDR1 is SNHLY and CDR2 is FYNNEI. The CDR3: CASSGNTIYF. DNA of the CDR3: TGTGCCAGCTCTGGAAACACCATATATTTT.

The rearrangement links TRBV10-1 to TRBJ2-5, with D possibly matching TRBD2 (6 bases). There are 14 residues in the CDR3. Germline V gene sequence: CDR1 WNHNN, CDR2 SYGVQD (reference sequence). The ends were cut back, 2 bases at V and 5 bases at J, with 12 bases in the middle. The CDR3 sequence is CASSEAGRGETQYF. CDR3 DNA sequence: TGCGCCAGCAGTGAGGCGGGACGGGGGGAGACCCAGTACTTC.

This clone has only a few counts. The chain links TRBV7-9 to TRBJ1-3; D is unresolved. The CDR3 totals 14 residues. V lost 10 bases and J lost 0, with 13 bases in between. Per germline, CDR1 SEHNR and CDR2 FQNEAQ (reference sequence). CDR3 region: CATRRTISGNTIYF. In DNA, the CDR3 is TGTGCCACGCGGAGGACCATCTCTGGAAACACCATATATTTT.

A single count supports this clone. The V call is TRBV4-1, the J call TRBJ2-3; 13 bases fit TRBD2. This CDR3 is built from 17 residues. The trim removed 2 bases at V and 4 bases at J, leaving 6 bases unmatched. Germline-derived CDR1 and CDR2 are MGHRA and YSYEKL. In DNA form, the CDR3 reads TGCGCCAGCAGCCAATGGGAACTAGCGGGAGGGGCAGATACGCAGTATTTT. Encoded protein: CASSQWELAGGADTQYF.

The chain has TRBV7-9 and TRBJ2-5; no clear D. Germline CDR1 SEHNR, CDR2 FQNEAQ (reference sequence). The V and J ends lost 1 base and 1 base respectively, with 10 bases between them. This CDR3 has 15 residues. The CDR3 region is CASSLEVSPQETQYF. CDR3 nucleotide sequence: TGTGCCAGCAGCTTAGAGGTGAGCCCCCAAGAGACCCAGTACTTC.

The chain recombines TRBV18 with TRBJ2-1, with D uncertain. V dropped 3 bases and J dropped 3 bases, with 12 bases sitting between them. In germline, CDR1 is KGHSH, CDR2 LQKENI. The CDR3 has 15 residues. The CDR3 DNA reads TGTGCCAGCTCACCGGGTGCCTTGAACTACAATGAGCAGTTCTTC. It specifies CASSPGALNYNEQFF.

The CDR3 nucleotides are TGTGCCTGGATGGGGTTTGAGACCCAGTACTTC. Translating gives CAWMGFETQYF. The gene calls are TRBV30 and TRBJ2-5; D is unresolved. Germline-derived CDR1 and CDR2 are GTSNPN and SVGIG (reference sequence). CDR3 length equals 11 residues. Deletions cut 4 bases from V and 5 bases from J, with 8 bases between.

The chain is built from TRBV5-6 and TRBJ2-1, with 9 nucleotides matching TRBD2. J gave up 4 bases and V 0 bases, and 8 bases lay outside the gene matches. Germline V CDR1 and CDR2: SGHDT, YYEEEE. This CDR3 is built from 17 residues. The chain's CDR3 is CASSLGSGGRVYNEQFF. Written as DNA, the CDR3 is TGTGCCAGCAGCTTGGGTTCGGGCGGGAGGGTATACAATGAGCAGTTCTTC.

The chain links TRBV5-6 to TRBJ2-1; unclear D gene. The CDR3 length is 11 residues. Per germline, CDR1 SGHDT and CDR2 YYEEEE. V lost 2 bases to trimming and J lost 6 bases, with 3 bases between them. The CDR3 DNA reads TGTGCCAGCAGCTTCAGCAATGAGCAGTTCTTC. It encodes CASSFSNEQFF.

This rearrangement joins TRBV9 to TRBJ1-2, with D possibly matching TRBD1 (6 bases). V was clipped by 2 bases and J by 3 bases, with 14 bases between them. Germline-derived CDR1 and CDR2 are SGDLS and YYNGEE. The CDR3 contains 15 residues. The CDR3: CASSVDSGGYYGYTF. The CDR3 nucleotides read TGTGCCAGCAGCGTTGACTCCGGGGGCTACTATGGCTACACCTTC.

The V gene is TRBV7-9, the J gene TRBJ1-5; possibly TRBD1 for D (5 bases). Germline CDR1 and CDR2: SEHNR and FQNEAQ (reference sequence). The CDR3 runs to 16 residues. V was clipped by 0 bases and J by 0 bases, with 9 bases between them. CDR3 protein: CASSLATVNSNQPQHF. The CDR3 DNA reads as TGTGCCAGCAGCTTAGCGACAGTCAATAGCAATCAGCCCCAGCATTTT.

This clone occurred once. The J gene is TRBJ1-3, the V gene TRBV27, with 11 bases aligning to TRBD1. Germline V gene sequence: CDR1 MNHEY, CDR2 SMNVEV (reference sequence). The CDR3 runs to 15 residues. Trimming removed 7 bases from V and 2 bases from J; junction bases left unmatched: 4. CDR3 in DNA: TGTGCCAGCAAGACGGACAGGGGGCCTGGAAACACCATATATTTT. It translates to CASKTDRGPGNTIYF.

The chain uses TRBV11-2 and TRBJ2-5; D possibly matches TRBD1 or TRBD2 (6 bases each). CDR1 SGHAT and CDR2 FQNNGV come from the germline V gene. The V end lost 0 bases, the J end lost 4 bases, and 18 bases lay between the germline ends. This CDR3 comprises 17 residues. This CDR3 reads CASSLDRGGPWGETQYF. The CDR3 DNA reads as TGTGCCAGCAGCTTAGATCGAGGGGGGCCCTGGGGAGAGACCCAGTACTTC.

The gene calls are TRBV19 and TRBJ2-1; D gene uncertain. Trimming left V 8 bases short and J 11 bases short, with 19 bases between. Germline assignment: CDR1 LNHDA and CDR2 SQIVND (reference sequence). CDR3 size: 13 residues. CDR3 loop: CASVGPLYRQQFF. CDR3 sequence (DNA): TGTGCCAGTGTCGGGCCCCTTTATCGTCAGCAGTTCTTC.

This clone was counted only a few times. The chain joins TRBV4-1 to TRBJ1-5, with D perhaps TRBD1 (6 bases). Germline CDR1 and CDR2: MGHRA and YSYEKL. The CDR3 extends over 16 amino acids. The ends were cut back, 1 base at V and 0 bases at J, with 10 bases in the middle. CDR3 loop: CASSQGGQFSNQPQHF. The CDR3 nucleotides are TGCGCCAGCAGCCAAGGAGGACAGTTTAGCAATCAGCCCCAGCATTTT.

The rearrangement uses TRBV7-9 and TRBJ2-2; no firm D call. V was cut by 1 base and J by 5 bases, with 5 bases left in between. The CDR3 runs 13 residues. CDR1 and CDR2 (germline): SEHNR, FQNEAQ (reference sequence). This CDR3 reads CASSLGNTGELFF. In DNA, the CDR3 is TGTGCCAGCAGCTTAGGCAATACCGGGGAGCTGTTTTTT.